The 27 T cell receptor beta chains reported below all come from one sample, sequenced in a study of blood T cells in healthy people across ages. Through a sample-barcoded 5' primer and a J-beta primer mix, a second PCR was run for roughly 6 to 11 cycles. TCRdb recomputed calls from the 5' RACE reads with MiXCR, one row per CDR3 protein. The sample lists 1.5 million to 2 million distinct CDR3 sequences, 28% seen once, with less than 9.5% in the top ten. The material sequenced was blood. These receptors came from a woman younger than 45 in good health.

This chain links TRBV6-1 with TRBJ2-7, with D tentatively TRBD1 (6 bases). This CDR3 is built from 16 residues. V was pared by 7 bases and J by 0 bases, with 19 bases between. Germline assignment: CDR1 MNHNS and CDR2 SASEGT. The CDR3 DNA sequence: TGTGCCAGCAATAAAGGGTCCGGGACACCCTCCTACGAGCAGTACTTC. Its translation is CASNKGSGTPSYEQYF.

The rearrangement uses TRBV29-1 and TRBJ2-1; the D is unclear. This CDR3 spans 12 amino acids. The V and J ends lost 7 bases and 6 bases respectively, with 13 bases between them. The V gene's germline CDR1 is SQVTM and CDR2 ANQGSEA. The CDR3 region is CSAQDGCNEQFF. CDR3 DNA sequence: TGCAGCGCTCAAGACGGTTGCAATGAGCAGTTCTTC.

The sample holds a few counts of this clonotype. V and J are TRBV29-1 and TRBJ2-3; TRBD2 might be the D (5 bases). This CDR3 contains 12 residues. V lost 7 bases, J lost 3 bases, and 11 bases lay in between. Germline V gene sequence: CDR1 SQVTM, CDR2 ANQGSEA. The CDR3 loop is CSALLDTDTQYF. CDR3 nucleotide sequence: TGCAGCGCTCTACTAGATACAGATACGCAGTATTTT.

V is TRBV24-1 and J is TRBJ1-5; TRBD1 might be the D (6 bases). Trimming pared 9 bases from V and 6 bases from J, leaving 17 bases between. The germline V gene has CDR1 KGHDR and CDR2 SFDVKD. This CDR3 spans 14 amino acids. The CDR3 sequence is CATSLGGAGQPQHF. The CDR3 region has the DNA TGTGCCACCTCCCTTGGGGGGGCGGGTCAGCCCCAGCATTTT.

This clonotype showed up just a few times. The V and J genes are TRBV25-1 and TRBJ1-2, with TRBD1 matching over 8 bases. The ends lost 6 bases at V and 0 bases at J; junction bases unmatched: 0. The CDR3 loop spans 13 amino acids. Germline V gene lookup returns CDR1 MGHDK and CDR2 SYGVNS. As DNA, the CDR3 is TGTGCCAGCAGGGGACAGGCTAACTATGGCTACACCTTC. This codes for CASRGQANYGYTF.

CDR3 coding DNA: TGTGCCAGCAGGTGCCGAGGGTACTCATCTGAGGGCTACACCTTC. Translating gives CASRCRGYSSEGYTF. J is TRBJ1-2 and V is TRBV6-5, with D uncertain. CDR3 length: 15 amino acids. Per germline, CDR1 MNHEY and CDR2 SVGAGI. Trimming removed 6 bases from V and 8 bases from J, with 22 bases in between.

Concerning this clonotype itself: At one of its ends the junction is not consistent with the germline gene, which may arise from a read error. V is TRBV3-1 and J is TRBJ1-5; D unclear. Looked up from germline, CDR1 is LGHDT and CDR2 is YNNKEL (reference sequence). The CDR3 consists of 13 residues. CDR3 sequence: CVSSQSVRQPQHF. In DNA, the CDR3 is TGTGTCAGCAGCCAATCTGTTCGTCAGCCCCAGCATTTT.

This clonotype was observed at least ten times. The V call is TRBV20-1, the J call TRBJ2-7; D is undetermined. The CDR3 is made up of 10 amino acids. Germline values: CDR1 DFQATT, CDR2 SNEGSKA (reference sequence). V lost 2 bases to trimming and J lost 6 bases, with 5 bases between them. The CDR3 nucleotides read TGCAGTGCTAGACTAGTCGAGCAGTACTTC. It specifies CSARLVEQYF.

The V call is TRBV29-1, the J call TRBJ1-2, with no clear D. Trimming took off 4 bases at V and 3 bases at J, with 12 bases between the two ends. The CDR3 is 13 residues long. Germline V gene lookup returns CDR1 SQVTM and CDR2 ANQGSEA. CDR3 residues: CSVVPEAYYGYTF. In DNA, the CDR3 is TGCAGCGTTGTGCCGGAGGCGTACTATGGCTACACCTTC.

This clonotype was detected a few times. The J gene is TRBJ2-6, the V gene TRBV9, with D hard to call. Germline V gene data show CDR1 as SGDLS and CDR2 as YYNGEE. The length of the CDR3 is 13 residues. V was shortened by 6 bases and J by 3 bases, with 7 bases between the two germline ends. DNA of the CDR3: TGTGCCAGCAACACCCTTGGGGCCAACGTCCTGACTTTC. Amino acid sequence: CASNTLGANVLTF.

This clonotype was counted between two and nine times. CDR3 DNA: TGTGCCAGCAGAACTCCCGGGACCCGGAACACTGAAGCTTTCTTT. As protein: CASRTPGTRNTEAFF. The rearrangement links TRBV12-3 or TRBV12-4 to TRBJ1-1, with a weak D call TRBD1 (5 bases). This CDR3 region has 15 residues. Trimming shortened V by 6 bases and J by 1 base, and 15 bases separated the two germline ends.

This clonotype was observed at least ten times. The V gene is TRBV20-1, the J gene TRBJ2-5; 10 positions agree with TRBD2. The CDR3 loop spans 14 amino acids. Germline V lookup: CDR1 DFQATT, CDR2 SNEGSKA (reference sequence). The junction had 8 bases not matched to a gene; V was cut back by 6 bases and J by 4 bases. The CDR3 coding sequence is TGCAGTGCGGCCGGACTAGCGGAAGGAGAGACCCAGTACTTC. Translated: CSAAGLAEGETQYF.

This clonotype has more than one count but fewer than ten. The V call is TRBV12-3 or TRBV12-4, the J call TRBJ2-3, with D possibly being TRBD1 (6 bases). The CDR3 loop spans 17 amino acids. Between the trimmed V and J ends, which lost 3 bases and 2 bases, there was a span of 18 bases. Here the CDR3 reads CASSLSDFRDNTDTQYF. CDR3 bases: TGTGCCAGCAGTTTGTCAGACTTCCGGGACAACACAGATACGCAGTATTTT.

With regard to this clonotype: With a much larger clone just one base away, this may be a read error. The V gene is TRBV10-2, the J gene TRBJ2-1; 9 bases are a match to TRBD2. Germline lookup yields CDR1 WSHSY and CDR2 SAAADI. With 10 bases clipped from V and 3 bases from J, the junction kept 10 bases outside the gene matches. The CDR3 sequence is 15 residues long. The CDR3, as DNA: TGCGCCATCCGGGGGGCTAGCGGGAACTACAATGAGCAGTTCTTC. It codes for CAIRGASGNYNEQFF.

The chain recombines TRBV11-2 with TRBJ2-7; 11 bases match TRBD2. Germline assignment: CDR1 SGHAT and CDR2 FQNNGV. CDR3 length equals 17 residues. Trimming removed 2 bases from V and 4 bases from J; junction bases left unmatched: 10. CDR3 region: CASSLSFSGRAKYEQYF. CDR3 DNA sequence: TGTGCCAGCAGCTTAAGCTTTAGCGGGAGGGCTAAATACGAGCAGTACTTC.

CDR3 bases: TGTGCCTGGAGTGTTCAGTACAATGAGCAGTTCTTC. It specifies CAWSVQYNEQFF. The V call is TRBV30, the J call TRBJ2-1, with unresolved D. Germline V lookup: CDR1 GTSNPN, CDR2 SVGIG (reference sequence). The CDR3 is 12 residues long. V shed 0 bases and J shed 4 bases, with 4 bases lying between them.

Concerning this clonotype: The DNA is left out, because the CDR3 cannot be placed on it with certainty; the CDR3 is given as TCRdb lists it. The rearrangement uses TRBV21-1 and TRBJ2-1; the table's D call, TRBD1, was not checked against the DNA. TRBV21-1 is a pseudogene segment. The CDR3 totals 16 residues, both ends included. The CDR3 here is CASSKVGQGARNEQFF.

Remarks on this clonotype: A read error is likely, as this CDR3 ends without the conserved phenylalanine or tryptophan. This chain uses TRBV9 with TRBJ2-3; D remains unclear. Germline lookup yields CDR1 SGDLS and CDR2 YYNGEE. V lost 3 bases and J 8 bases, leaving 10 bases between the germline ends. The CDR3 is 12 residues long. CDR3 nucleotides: TGTGCCAGCAGCGCGGAGCTTGGTACGCAGTATTGT. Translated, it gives CASSAELGTQYC.

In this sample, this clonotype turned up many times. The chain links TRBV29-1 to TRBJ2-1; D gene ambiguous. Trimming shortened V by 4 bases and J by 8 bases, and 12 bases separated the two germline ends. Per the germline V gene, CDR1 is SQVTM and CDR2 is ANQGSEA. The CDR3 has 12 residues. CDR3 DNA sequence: TGCAGCGTTGTACCAAAATCGGATGAGCAGTTCTTC. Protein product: CSVVPKSDEQFF.

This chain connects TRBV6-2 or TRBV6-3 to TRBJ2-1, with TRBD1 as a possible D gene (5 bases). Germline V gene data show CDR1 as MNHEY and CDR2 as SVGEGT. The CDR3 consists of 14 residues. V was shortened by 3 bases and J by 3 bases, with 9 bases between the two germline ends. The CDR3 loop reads CASSYWTSYNEQFF. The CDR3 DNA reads TGTGCCAGCAGTTATTGGACAAGCTACAATGAGCAGTTCTTC.

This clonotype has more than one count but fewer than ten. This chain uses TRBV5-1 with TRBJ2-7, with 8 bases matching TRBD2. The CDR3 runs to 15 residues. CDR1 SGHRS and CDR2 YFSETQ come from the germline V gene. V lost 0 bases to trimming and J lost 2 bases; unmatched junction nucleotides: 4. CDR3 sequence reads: CASSLGVLAAYEQYF. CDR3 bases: TGCGCCAGCAGCTTGGGAGTACTAGCGGCCTACGAGCAGTACTTC.

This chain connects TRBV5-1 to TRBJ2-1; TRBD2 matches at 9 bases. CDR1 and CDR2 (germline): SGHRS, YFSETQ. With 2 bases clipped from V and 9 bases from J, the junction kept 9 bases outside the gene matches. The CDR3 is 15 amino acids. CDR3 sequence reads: CASSFRGGALGEQFF. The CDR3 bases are TGCGCCAGCAGCTTTCGCGGGGGGGCCCTGGGTGAGCAGTTCTTC.

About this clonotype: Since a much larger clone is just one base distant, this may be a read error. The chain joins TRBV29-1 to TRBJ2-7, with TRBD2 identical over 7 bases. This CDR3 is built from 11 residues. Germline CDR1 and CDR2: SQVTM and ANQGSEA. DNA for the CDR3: TGCAGCGTTGACGGGGACTACAAGCAGTACTTC. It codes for CSVDGDYKQYF.

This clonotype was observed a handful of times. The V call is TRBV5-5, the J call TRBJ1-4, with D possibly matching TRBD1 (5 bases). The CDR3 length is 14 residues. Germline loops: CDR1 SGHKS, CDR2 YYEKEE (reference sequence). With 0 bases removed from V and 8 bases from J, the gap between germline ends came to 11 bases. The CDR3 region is CASSLVVAGEKLFF. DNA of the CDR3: TGTGCCAGCAGCTTGGTTGTTGCAGGGGAAAAACTGTTTTTT.

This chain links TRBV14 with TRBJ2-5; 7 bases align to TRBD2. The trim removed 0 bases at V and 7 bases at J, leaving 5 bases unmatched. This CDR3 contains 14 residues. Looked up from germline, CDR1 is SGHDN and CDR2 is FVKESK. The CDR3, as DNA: TGTGCCAGCAGCCAAGACCTAGCGGTTGGGACCCAGTACTTC. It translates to CASSQDLAVGTQYF.

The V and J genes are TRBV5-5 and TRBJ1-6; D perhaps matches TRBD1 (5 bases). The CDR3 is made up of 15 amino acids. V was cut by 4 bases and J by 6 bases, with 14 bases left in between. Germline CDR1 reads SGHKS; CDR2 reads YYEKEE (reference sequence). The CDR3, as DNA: TGTGCCAGCAGCCAAGGACGGGGGTTTAATTCACCCCTCCACTTT. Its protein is CASSQGRGFNSPLHF.

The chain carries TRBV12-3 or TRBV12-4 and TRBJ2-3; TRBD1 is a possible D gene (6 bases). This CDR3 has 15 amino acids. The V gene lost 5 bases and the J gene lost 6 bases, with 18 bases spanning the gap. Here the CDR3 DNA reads TGTGCCAGCAGTCACTCAGGGGATAAAACGGATACGCAGTATTTT. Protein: CASSHSGDKTDTQYF.